One sample yielded the 8 T cell receptor beta chains listed below, sequenced in a study of cytomegalovirus exposure and HLA in healthy donors. 60 Vbeta and 13 Jbeta primers were used in PCR. Repertoires were generated with immunoSEQ multiplex PCR, while TCRdb's copy carries only in-frame clones and drops some. The sample has roughly 190,000 clones, over 75% seen once. The specimen sequenced was PBMCs. The receptors here all came from a man in his forties in good health and CMV-seropositive.

This clone was counted once. The chain is built from TRBV15 and TRBJ2-7; D gene unclear. CDR3 length: 13 residues. V lost 0 bases and J 2 bases, leaving 5 bases between the germline ends. From germline, CDR1 is LNHNV and CDR2 YYDKDF (reference sequence). The CDR3 DNA is TGTGCCACCAGCAGAGAGGGCCCCTACGAGCAGTACTTC. Translation gives CATSREGPYEQYF.

The rearrangement joins TRBV5-4 to TRBJ2-2; D is possibly TRBD1 (5 bases). The CDR3 runs 16 residues. Germline CDR1 is SGHNT and CDR2 is YYREEE (reference sequence). The V end lost 7 bases, the J end lost 3 bases, and 19 bases lay between the germline ends. CDR3 sequence reads: CASGNYRQTDTGELFF. The CDR3 coding sequence is TGTGCCAGCGGCAACTACCGACAGACTGACACCGGGGAGCTGTTTTTT. The variable domain in full, with the rest retrieved from reference TRBV5-4 and TRBJ2-2, is ETGVTQSPTHLIKTRGQQVTLRCSSQSGHNTVSWYQQALGQGPQFIFQYYREEENGRGNFPPRFSGLQFPNYSSELNVNALELDDSALYLCASGNYRQTDTGELFFGEGSRLTVL.

The chain couples TRBV6-5 to TRBJ1-1; 7 bases are a match to TRBD1. The CDR3 has 14 amino acids. Germline-derived CDR1 and CDR2 are MNHEY and SVGAGI. V shed 5 bases and J 0 bases; nucleotides not matched to a gene: 3. The CDR3 DNA is TGTGCCAGCAGTCAACAGGGGATGAACACTGAAGCTTTCTTT. Translated, it gives CASSQQGMNTEAFF.

This rearrangement joins TRBV6-5 to TRBJ2-5; 11 bases agree with TRBD2. CDR1 MNHEY and CDR2 SVGAGI come from the germline V gene. V dropped 6 bases and J dropped 2; count of bases not matched to a gene: 5. CDR3 length: 15 amino acids. The CDR3 region has the DNA TGTGCCAGCAGCCGTAGCGGGGGGGATCAAGAGACCCAGTACTTC. Translation gives CASSRSGGDQETQYF.

The chain couples TRBV4-1 to TRBJ1-3; D unclear. V lost 4 bases to trimming and J lost 3 bases, with 19 bases between them. There are 17 residues in the CDR3. The germline CDR1 and CDR2 sequences are MGHRA and YSYEKL. Here the CDR3 reads CASSPWPPPTHGNTIYF. The CDR3 bases are TGCGCCAGCAGCCCGTGGCCTCCTCCAACCCATGGAAACACCATATATTTT.

This clone has more than one count but fewer than ten. The chain recombines TRBV7-3 with TRBJ2-1; D is undetermined. The CDR3 is made up of 11 amino acids. V was clipped by 4 bases and J by 8 bases, with 6 bases between them. Germline V lookup: CDR1 SGHTA, CDR2 FQGTGA. The CDR3 protein is CASSSVDEQFF. CDR3 bases: TGTGCCAGCAGCTCGGTCGATGAGCAGTTCTTC.

The V and J genes are TRBV5-1 and TRBJ2-7; 7 nucleotides agree with TRBD1. Looked up from germline, CDR1 is SGHRS and CDR2 is YFSETQ. The CDR3 is 14 amino acids. V lost 4 bases to trimming and J lost 4 bases; unmatched junction nucleotides: 8. CDR3 in DNA: TGCGCCAGCAGCCCGGATGAGGGGGCTTACGAGCAGTACTTC. Its translation: CASSPDEGAYEQYF.

V gene TRBV7-3 combines with J gene TRBJ1-1; tentatively, D is TRBD1 (5 bases). Germline loops: CDR1 SGHTA, CDR2 FQGTGA. There are 14 residues in the CDR3. V lost 2 bases, J lost 7 bases, and 14 bases lay in between. The CDR3 DNA reads TGTGCCAGCAGCTTAGCTGGGGGGGTGGGTGAAGCTTTCTTT. Protein sequence: CASSLAGGVGEAFF.